This T cell receptor beta chain derives from a study of long-term antiretroviral therapy in people with HIV. Across the study: There is a gap of about a decade between the earliest samples and the later 2015 immediate-ART recommendation. Study-level points and caveats: Blood, drawn from 2004 to 2017, may reflect older ART regimens.

Assay version v3.0 of immunoSEQ was used, and it was run at survey level. The protocol was immunoSEQ multiplex PCR, while the TCRdb copy is restricted to in-frame clones and leaves out a portion. The sample lists 18,000 or so clones, around 91% seen once, with 9.5% to 10% in the top ten. Comment on this clone: Its antigen is as yet unknown.

CDR3 length equals 14 residues. Germline V gene data show CDR1 as MNHEY and CDR2 as SVGAGI. The V end lost 5 bases, the J end lost 0 bases, and 8 bases lay between the germline ends. This rearrangement joins TRBV6-5 to TRBJ2-1; D is possibly TRBD1 (6 bases). The sequences come from unsorted PBMCs, collected 3 years after starting antiretroviral therapy. This clonotype was obtained from a man in his fifties or sixties with HIV. CDR3: CASSDRSSYNEQFF. DNA for the CDR3: TGTGCCAGCAGTGACAGGAGCTCCTACAATGAGCAGTTCTTC.